This TCR beta chain was captured by sequencing in a study of cytomegalovirus exposure and HLA in healthy donors. Findings and limits, study-wide: A few of the chains that were CMV-associated were confirmed in vitro to be specific for CMV antigens.

J was trimmed by 0 bases and V by 4 bases; bases with no gene match: 5. CDR3 size: 15 residues. CDR1 is MGHRA and CDR2 is YSYEKL in the germline V gene. This table comes from immunoSEQ multiplex PCR, and its TCRdb copy is limited to in-frame clones, with some not included. The sample lists more than 250,000 clones, roughly 85% occurring once. As for this clone: Its matching antigen is unknown.

Sequencing was carried out using PBMCs. This chain joins TRBV4-1 and TRBJ2-7; 8 bases agree with TRBD2. This TCR derives from a woman aged 18 to 35 in good health and CMV-seronegative. The CDR3 DNA follows: TGCGCCAGCAGCCCAATAGCGGGGAGCTCCTACGAGCAGTACTTC. Translating gives CASSPIAGSSYEQYF.